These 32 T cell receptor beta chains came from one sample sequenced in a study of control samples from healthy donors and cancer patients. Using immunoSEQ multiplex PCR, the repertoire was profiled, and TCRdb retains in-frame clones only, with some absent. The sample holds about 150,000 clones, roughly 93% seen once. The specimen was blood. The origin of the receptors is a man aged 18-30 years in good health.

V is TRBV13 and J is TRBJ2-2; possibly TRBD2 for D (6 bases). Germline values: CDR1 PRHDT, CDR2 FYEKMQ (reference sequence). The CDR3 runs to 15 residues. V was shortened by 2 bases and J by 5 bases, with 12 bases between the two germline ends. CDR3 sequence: CASSLTRGITGELFF. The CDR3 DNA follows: TGTGCCAGCAGCTTAACCCGGGGGATTACCGGGGAGCTGTTTTTT.

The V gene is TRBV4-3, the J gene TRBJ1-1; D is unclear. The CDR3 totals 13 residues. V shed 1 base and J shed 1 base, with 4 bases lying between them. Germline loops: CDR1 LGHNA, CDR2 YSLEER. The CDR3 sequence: CASSQAGNTEAFF. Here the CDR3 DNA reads TGCGCCAGCAGCCAAGCAGGGAACACTGAAGCTTTCTTT.

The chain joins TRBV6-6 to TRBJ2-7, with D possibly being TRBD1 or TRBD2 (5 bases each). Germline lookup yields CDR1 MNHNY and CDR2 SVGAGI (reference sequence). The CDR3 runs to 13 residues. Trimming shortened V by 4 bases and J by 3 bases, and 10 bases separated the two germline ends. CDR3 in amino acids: CASSSSGGYEQYF. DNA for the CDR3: TGTGCCAGCAGTTCTAGTGGGGGCTACGAGCAGTACTTC.

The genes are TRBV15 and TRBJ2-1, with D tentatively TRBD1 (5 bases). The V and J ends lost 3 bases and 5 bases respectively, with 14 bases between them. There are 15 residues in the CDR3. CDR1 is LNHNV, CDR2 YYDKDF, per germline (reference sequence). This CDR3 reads CATSRGSQGHNEQFF. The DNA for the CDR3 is TGTGCCACCAGCAGGGGATCCCAGGGTCACAATGAGCAGTTCTTC.

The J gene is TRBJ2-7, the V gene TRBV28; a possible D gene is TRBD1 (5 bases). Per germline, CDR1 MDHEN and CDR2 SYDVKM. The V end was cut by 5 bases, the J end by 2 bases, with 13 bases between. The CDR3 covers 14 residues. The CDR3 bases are TGTGCCAGCAGTCCAACAGGAATGGCCTACGAGCAGTACTTC. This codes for CASSPTGMAYEQYF.

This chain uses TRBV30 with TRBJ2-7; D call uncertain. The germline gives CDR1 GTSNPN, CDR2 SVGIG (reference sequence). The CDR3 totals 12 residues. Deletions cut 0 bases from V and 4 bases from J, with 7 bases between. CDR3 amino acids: CAWSVFSYEQYF. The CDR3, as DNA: TGTGCCTGGAGTGTTTTCTCTTACGAGCAGTACTTC.

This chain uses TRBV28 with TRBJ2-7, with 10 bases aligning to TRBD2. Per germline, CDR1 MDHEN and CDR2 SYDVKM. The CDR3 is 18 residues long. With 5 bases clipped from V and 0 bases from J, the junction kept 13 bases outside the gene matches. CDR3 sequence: CASSPIPGLAISSYEQYF. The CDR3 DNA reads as TGTGCCAGCAGTCCGATCCCGGGACTAGCGATAAGCTCCTACGAGCAGTACTTC.

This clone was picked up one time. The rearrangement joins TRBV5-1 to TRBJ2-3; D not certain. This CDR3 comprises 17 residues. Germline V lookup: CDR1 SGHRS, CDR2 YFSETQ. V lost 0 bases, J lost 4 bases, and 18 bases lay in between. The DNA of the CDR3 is TGCGCCAGCAGCTTGGCCCCCTTATTGGGTCGGGCAGATACGCAGTATTTT. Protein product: CASSLAPLLGRADTQYF.

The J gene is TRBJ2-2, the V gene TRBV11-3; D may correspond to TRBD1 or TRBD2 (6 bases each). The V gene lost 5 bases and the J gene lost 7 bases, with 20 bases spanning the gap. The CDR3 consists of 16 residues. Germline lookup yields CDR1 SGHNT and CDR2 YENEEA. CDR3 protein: CASSPFGGPLGGELFF. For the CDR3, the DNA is TGTGCCAGCAGCCCATTCGGGGGCCCTCTCGGCGGGGAGCTGTTTTTT.

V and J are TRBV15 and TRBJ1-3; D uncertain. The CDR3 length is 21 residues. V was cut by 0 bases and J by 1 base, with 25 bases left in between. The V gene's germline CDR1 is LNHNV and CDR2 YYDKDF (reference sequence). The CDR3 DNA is TGTGCCACCAGCAGAGATTTTCAGCCAGGTACCCACCTCCGTTCTGGAAACACCATATATTTT. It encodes CATSRDFQPGTHLRSGNTIYF. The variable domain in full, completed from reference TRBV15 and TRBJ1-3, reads DAMVIQNPRYQVTQFGKPVTLSCSQTLNHNVMYWYQQKSSQAPKLLFHYYDKDFNNEADTPDNFQSRRPNTSFCFLDIRSPGLGDTAMYLCATSRDFQPGTHLRSGNTIYFGEGSWLTVV.

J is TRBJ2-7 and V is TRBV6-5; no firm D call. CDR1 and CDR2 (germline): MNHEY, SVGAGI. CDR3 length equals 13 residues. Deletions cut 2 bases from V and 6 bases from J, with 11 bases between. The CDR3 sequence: CASSYRMDAEQYF. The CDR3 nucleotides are TGTGCCAGCAGTTACAGGATGGACGCCGAGCAGTACTTC.

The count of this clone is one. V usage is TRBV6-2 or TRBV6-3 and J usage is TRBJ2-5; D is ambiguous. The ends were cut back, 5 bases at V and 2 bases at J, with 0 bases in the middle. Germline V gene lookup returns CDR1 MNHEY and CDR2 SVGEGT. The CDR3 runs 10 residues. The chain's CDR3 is CASSQETQYF. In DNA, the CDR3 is TGTGCCAGCAGTCAAGAGACCCAGTACTTC.

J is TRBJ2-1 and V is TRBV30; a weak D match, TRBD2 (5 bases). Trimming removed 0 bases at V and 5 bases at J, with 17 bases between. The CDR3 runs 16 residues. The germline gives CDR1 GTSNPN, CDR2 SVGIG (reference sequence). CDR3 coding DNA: TGTGCCTGGAGTGTACGACTCTCCAGCGGCGACAATGAGCAGTTCTTC. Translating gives CAWSVRLSSGDNEQFF. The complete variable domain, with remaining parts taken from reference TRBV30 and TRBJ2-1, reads SQTIHQWPATLVQPVGSPLSLECTVEGTSNPNLYWYRQAAGRGLQLLFYSVGIGQISSEVPQNLSASRPQDRQFILSSKKLLLSDSGFYLCAWSVRLSSGDNEQFFGPGTRLTVL.

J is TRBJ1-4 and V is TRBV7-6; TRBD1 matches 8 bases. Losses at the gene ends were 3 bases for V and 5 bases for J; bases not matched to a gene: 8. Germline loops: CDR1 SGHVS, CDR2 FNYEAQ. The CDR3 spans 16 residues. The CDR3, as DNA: TGTGCCAGCAGCTTTTGGGACAGGCTTCGGAATGAAAAACTGTTTTTT. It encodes CASSFWDRLRNEKLFF.

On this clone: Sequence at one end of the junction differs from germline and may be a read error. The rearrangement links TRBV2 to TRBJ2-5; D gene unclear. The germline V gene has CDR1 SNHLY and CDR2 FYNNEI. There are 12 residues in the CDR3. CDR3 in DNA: TGTGCCAGCATTGAAACCGGGGAGACCCAGTACTTC. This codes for CASIETGETQYF.

CDR3: CASSPGTTDTQYF. For the CDR3, the DNA is TGTGCCAGCAGCCCGGGGACCACAGATACGCAGTATTTT. The chain carries TRBV5-4 and TRBJ2-3; D is possibly TRBD1 or TRBD2 (5 bases each). Germline V CDR1 and CDR2: SGHNT, YYREEE (reference sequence). CDR3 length: 13 amino acids. V was cut by 4 bases and J by 2 bases, with 8 bases left in between.

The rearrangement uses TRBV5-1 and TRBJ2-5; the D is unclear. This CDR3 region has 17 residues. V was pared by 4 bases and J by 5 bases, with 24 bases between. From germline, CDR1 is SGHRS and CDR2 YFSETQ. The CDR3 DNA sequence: TGCGCCAGCAGCCCGAGGTTATTCGGGCGAGAGATGGAGACCCAGTACTTC. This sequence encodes CASSPRLFGREMETQYF.

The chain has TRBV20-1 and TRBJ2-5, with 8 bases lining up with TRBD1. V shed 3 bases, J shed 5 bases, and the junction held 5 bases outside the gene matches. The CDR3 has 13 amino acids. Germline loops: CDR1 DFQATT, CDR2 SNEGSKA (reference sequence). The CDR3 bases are TGCAGTGCTAGTTCAGGGGGCGAGGAGACCCAGTACTTC. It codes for CSASSGGEETQYF.

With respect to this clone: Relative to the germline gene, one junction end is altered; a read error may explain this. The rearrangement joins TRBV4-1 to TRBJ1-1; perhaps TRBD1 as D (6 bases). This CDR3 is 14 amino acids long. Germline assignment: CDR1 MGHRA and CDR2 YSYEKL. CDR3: CPSSRPDRSTEAFF. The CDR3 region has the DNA TGCCCCAGCAGCCGCCCGGACAGATCCACTGAAGCTTTCTTT.

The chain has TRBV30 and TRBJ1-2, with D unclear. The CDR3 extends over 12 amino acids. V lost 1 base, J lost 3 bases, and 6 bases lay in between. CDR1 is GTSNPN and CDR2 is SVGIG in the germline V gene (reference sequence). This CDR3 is CAWSEGDYGYTF. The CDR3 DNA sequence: TGTGCCTGGAGTGAGGGAGACTATGGCTACACCTTC. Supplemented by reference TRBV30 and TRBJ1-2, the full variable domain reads SQTIHQWPATLVQPVGSPLSLECTVEGTSNPNLYWYRQAAGRGLQLLFYSVGIGQISSEVPQNLSASRPQDRQFILSSKKLLLSDSGFYLCAWSEGDYGYTFGSGTRLTVV.

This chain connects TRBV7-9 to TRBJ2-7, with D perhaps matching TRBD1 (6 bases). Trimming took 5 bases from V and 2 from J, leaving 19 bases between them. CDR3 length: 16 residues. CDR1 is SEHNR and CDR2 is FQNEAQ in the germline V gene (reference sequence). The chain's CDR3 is CASSPGTGSRTYEQYF. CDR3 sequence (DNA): TGTGCCAGCAGCCCCGGTACAGGGTCGAGGACCTACGAGCAGTACTTC.

Written as DNA, the CDR3 is TGTGCCAGCAGTAAAGCGGGAGATTGGGAGCAGTACTTC. Translation: CASSKAGDWEQYF. V is TRBV28 and J is TRBJ2-7, with 8 bases fitting TRBD2. This CDR3 comprises 13 residues. The V segment lost 5 bases and the J segment 7 bases; nucleotides outside the gene matches: 7. Germline V gene sequence: CDR1 MDHEN, CDR2 SYDVKM.

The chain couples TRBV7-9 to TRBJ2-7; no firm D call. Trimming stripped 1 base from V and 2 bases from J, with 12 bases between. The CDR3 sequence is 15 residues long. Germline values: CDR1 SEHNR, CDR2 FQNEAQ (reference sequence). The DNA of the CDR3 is TGTGCCAGCAGCTTAGAGGCAGGACCCCCCTACGAGCAGTACTTC. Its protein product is CASSLEAGPPYEQYF.

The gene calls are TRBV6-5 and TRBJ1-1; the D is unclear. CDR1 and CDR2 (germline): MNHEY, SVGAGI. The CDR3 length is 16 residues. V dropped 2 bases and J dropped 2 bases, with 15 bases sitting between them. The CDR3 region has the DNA TGTGCCAGCAGTTACGGGTCATATCCGGATAACACTGAAGCTTTCTTT. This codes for CASSYGSYPDNTEAFF.

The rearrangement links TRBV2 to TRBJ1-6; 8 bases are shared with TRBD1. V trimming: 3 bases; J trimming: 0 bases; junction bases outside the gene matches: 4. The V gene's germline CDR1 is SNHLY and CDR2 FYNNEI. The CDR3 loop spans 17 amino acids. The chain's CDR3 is CASSEGDRSSYNSPLHF. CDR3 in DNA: TGTGCCAGCAGTGAGGGGGACAGGAGCTCCTATAATTCACCCCTCCACTTT.

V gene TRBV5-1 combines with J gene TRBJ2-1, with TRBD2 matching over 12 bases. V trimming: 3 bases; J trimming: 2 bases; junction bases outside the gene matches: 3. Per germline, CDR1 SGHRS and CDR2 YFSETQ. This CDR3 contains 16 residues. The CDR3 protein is CASSSASGGAYNEQFF. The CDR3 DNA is TGCGCCAGCAGCTCCGCTAGCGGGGGGGCCTACAATGAGCAGTTCTTC.

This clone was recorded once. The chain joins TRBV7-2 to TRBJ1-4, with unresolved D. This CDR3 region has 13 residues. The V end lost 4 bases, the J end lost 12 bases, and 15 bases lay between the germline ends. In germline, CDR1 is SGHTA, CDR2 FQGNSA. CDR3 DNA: TGTGCCAGCAGCTCTTACAGACGGGAGCAACTGTTTTTT. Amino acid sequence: CASSSYRREQLFF.

The CDR3 is CASSRYRAVINEQFF. In nucleotides, the CDR3 is TGTGCCAGCAGCCGCTACAGGGCTGTAATAAATGAGCAGTTCTTC. The rearrangement links TRBV14 to TRBJ2-1, with a tentative D call TRBD1 (6 bases). Trimming removed 4 bases at V and 7 bases at J, with 17 bases between. The germline CDR1 and CDR2 sequences are SGHDN and FVKESK. CDR3 length: 15 amino acids. The entire variable domain, with the rest obtained from reference TRBV14 and TRBJ2-1, is as follows: EAGVTQFPSHSVIEKGQTVTLRCDPISGHDNLYWYRRVMGKEIKFLLHFVKESKQDESGMPNNRFLAERTGGTYSTLKVQPAELEDSGVYFCASSRYRAVINEQFFGPGTRLTVL.

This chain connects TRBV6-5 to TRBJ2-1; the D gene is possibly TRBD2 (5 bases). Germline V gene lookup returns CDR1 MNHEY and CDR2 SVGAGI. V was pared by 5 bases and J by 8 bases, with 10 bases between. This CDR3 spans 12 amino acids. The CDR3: CASSITSYEQFF. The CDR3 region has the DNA TGTGCCAGCAGTATCACTAGTTATGAGCAGTTCTTC.

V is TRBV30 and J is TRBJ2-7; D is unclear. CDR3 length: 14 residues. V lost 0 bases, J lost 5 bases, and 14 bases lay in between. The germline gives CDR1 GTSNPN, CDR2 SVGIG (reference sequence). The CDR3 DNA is TGTGCCTGGAGTGTACGGTTTTATGGCGACGAGCAGTACTTC. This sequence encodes CAWSVRFYGDEQYF.

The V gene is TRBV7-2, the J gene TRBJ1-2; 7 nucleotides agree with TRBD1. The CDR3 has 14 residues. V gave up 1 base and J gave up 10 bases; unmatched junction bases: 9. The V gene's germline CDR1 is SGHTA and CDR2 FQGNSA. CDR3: CASSLDRTGVFYTF. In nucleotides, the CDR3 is TGTGCCAGCAGCTTAGATAGGACAGGTGTTTTCTACACCTTC.

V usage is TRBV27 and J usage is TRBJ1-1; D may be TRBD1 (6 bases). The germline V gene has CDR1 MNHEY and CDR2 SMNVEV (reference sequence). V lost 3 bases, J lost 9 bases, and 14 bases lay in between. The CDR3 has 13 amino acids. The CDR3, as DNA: TGTGCCAGCAGTTTTCCCGGACAGACACAAGCTTTCTTT. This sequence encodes CASSFPGQTQAFF.